These 27 T cell receptor beta chains originate from one sample sequenced in a study of T cells in Graves' hyperthyroidism and ophthalmopathy. Amplified TCR beta CDR3 regions derived from RNA transcripts. The primer set for the first-round RT-PCR of the TCR CDR3 was HTBI. MiXCR was run by TCRdb on the multiplex PCR reads, yielding one entry per CDR3 protein. Of around 210,000 distinct CDR3 sequences listed, around 16% were seen once; the top ten hold around 52%. The material sequenced was blood. Receptors originate from a woman aged 50 to 60 with Graves' hyperthyroidism.

The chain links TRBV15 to TRBJ2-5; TRBD1 matches at 8 bases. The J segment lost 1 base and the V segment lost 0 bases, leaving 4 bases of the junction unmatched. There are 16 residues in the CDR3. The germline V gene has CDR1 LNHNV and CDR2 YYDKDF (reference sequence). The CDR3 nucleotides read TGTGCCACCAGCAGAGATGCCACAGGGGGCCAAGAGACCCAGTACTTC. Translating gives CATSRDATGGQETQYF.

This clonotype has ten or more counts. This sequence joins TRBV12-3 or TRBV12-4 and TRBJ2-3, with TRBD2 identical over 8 bases. The CDR3 extends over 14 amino acids. V lost 4 bases, J lost 6 bases, and 6 bases stayed unmatched. The CDR3 region has the DNA TGTGCCAGCAGTTCCAGGACTAGCAGGGATACGCAGTATTTT. It encodes CASSSRTSRDTQYF.

The table lists this clonotype with a few counts. The chain employs TRBV9 and TRBJ1-5; D perhaps matches TRBD1 (5 bases). This CDR3 has 14 amino acids. Per the germline V gene, CDR1 is SGDLS and CDR2 is YYNGEE. The germline V and J ends were trimmed by 0 bases and 5 bases, with 9 bases remaining between them. CDR3 nucleotides: TGTGCCAGCAGCGTAGGGGACGGACATCAGCCCCAGCATTTT. Translating it yields CASSVGDGHQPQHF.

A few counts support this clonotype. V gene TRBV20-1 combines with J gene TRBJ2-1; 7 bases agree with TRBD2. Germline V lookup: CDR1 DFQATT, CDR2 SNEGSKA (reference sequence). The CDR3 is 13 amino acids. Trimming removed 4 bases from V and 7 bases from J; junction bases left unmatched: 7. The CDR3 region is CSANSGTRNEQFF. As DNA, the CDR3 is TGCAGTGCTAACAGCGGGACCAGGAATGAGCAGTTCTTC.

This clonotype has just a few counts. The chain recombines TRBV12-3 or TRBV12-4 with TRBJ1-2; D is perhaps TRBD1 (6 bases). The V end lost 6 bases, the J end lost 2 bases, and 13 bases lay between the germline ends. There are 14 residues in the CDR3. The CDR3 region is CASSQDSLNYGYTF. The CDR3 DNA reads TGTGCCAGCAGCCAGGACAGTTTGAACTATGGCTACACCTTC.

This clonotype showed up many times. This rearrangement joins TRBV28 to TRBJ1-4; tentatively, D is TRBD1 (5 bases). The CDR3 extends over 11 amino acids. From germline, CDR1 is MDHEN and CDR2 SYDVKM. V was pared by 5 bases and J by 7 bases, with 5 bases between. The CDR3 sequence: CASSDSEKLFF. The CDR3 DNA sequence: TGTGCCAGCAGTGACAGTGAAAAACTGTTTTTT.

J is TRBJ2-3 and V is TRBV11-2, with D perhaps matching TRBD1 (5 bases). Trimming took 5 bases from V and 3 from J, leaving 18 bases between them. This CDR3 has 16 amino acids. In germline, CDR1 is SGHAT, CDR2 FQNNGV. CDR3: CASSNIVAQGTDTQYF. The CDR3 DNA follows: TGTGCCAGCAGCAATATTGTCGCCCAGGGAACAGATACGCAGTATTTT.

This clonotype was seen at least ten times. The chain uses TRBV28 and TRBJ1-5, with 7 positions matching TRBD1. The V segment lost 6 bases and the J segment 7 bases; nucleotides outside the gene matches: 12. Looked up from germline, CDR1 is MDHEN and CDR2 is SYDVKM. The CDR3 is 15 amino acids. CDR3 region: CASRPDREWGQPQHF. The CDR3 bases are TGTGCCAGCAGACCAGACAGGGAGTGGGGCCAGCCCCAGCATTTT.

This clonotype has a count of ten or more. The V call is TRBV7-9, the J call TRBJ1-1; the D is unclear. Germline CDR1 reads SEHNR; CDR2 reads FQNEAQ (reference sequence). V lost 1 base and J 0 bases, leaving 12 bases between the germline ends. The CDR3 is 16 amino acids. CDR3 sequence: CASSLDSRGMNTEAFF. The CDR3 nucleotides are TGTGCCAGCAGCTTAGACAGCCGGGGAATGAACACTGAAGCTTTCTTT.

The chain links TRBV6-1 to TRBJ2-7; no definite D call. V shed 8 bases and J shed 4 bases, with 12 bases lying between them. The length of the CDR3 is 12 residues. The germline CDR1 and CDR2 sequences are MNHNS and SASEGT. The CDR3 DNA follows: TGTGCCAGCTGCCCGACTCTTTACGAGCAGTACTTC. Its protein is CASCPTLYEQYF.

The V call is TRBV9, the J call TRBJ2-3, with D unresolved. The CDR3 sequence is 14 residues long. The V gene's germline CDR1 is SGDLS and CDR2 YYNGEE. V was trimmed by 3 bases and J by 4 bases, leaving 12 bases between them. The CDR3 region is CASSANSFPDTQYF. The CDR3 DNA sequence: TGTGCCAGCAGCGCAAACTCCTTCCCAGATACGCAGTATTTT.

In this sample, this clonotype turned up many times. J is TRBJ1-5 and V is TRBV6-1, with TRBD1 matching over 9 bases. After removal of 6 bases from V and 2 bases from J, the junction contained 8 bases not matched to a gene. The germline CDR1 and CDR2 sequences are MNHNS and SASEGT. CDR3 length: 16 amino acids. The CDR3 nucleotides are TGTGCCAGCAGCGTACAGGGGGCATCTGGCAATCAGCCCCAGCATTTT. Its translation: CASSVQGASGNQPQHF.

This clonotype was observed many times. The J gene is TRBJ1-1, the V gene TRBV20-1; weak D call: TRBD1 (5 bases). Germline CDR1 is DFQATT and CDR2 is SNEGSKA (reference sequence). Trimming shortened V by 6 bases and J by 7 bases, and 15 bases separated the two germline ends. The CDR3 length is 12 residues. The CDR3 sequence: CSAHPWGFEAFF. The CDR3 DNA reads as TGCAGTGCCCATCCTTGGGGGTTTGAAGCTTTCTTT.

The rearrangement uses TRBV7-6 and TRBJ2-1; TRBD2 agrees at 7 bases. CDR3 length: 16 residues. The junction had 9 bases not matched to a gene; V was cut back by 1 base and J by 6 bases. Germline V lookup: CDR1 SGHVS, CDR2 FNYEAQ. The CDR3, as DNA: TGTGCCAGCAGCTTAGAACGGACTAGTGGGGTCAATGAGCAGTTCTTC. It encodes CASSLERTSGVNEQFF.

This clonotype was seen ten or more times. This chain links TRBV7-8 with TRBJ1-2, with D tentatively TRBD1 (5 bases). The CDR3 covers 13 residues. V was pared by 1 base and J by 7 bases, with 10 bases between. Germline V lookup: CDR1 SGHVS, CDR2 FQNEAQ. The CDR3 DNA reads as TGTGCCAGCAGCTTAGGGGGCTTCCCTGGCTACACCTTC. This translates into CASSLGGFPGYTF.

There are many counts of this clonotype. CDR3: CASSPGTSGSNEQFF. The CDR3 coding sequence is TGCGCCAGCAGCCCCGGGACTAGCGGAAGCAATGAGCAGTTCTTC. The chain joins TRBV5-1 to TRBJ2-1, with 11 nucleotides matching TRBD2. After removal of 4 bases from V and 6 bases from J, the junction contained 6 bases not matched to a gene. Germline CDR1 and CDR2: SGHRS and YFSETQ. CDR3 length equals 15 residues.

This clonotype was recorded at least ten times. The chain combines TRBV30 with TRBJ2-2; D uncertain. Trimming shortened V by 2 bases and J by 3 bases, and 10 bases separated the two germline ends. The germline V gene has CDR1 GTSNPN and CDR2 SVGIG (reference sequence). The CDR3 is 14 amino acids. The CDR3 sequence: CAWSLGRYTGELFF. The CDR3 region has the DNA TGTGCCTGGAGTCTGGGCAGATACACCGGGGAGCTGTTTTTT.

The chain carries TRBV20-1 and TRBJ2-5; weak D call: TRBD1 (6 bases). Germline CDR1 DFQATT, CDR2 SNEGSKA (reference sequence). The CDR3 extends over 16 amino acids. V was shortened by 3 bases and J by 4 bases, with 21 bases between the two germline ends. CDR3 loop: CSASGYLGARRETQYF. The DNA for the CDR3 is TGCAGTGCTAGTGGTTATTTGGGGGCAAGAAGAGAGACCCAGTACTTC.

This clonotype came up a few times. CDR3 in DNA: TGCGCCAGCAGTGAGTCGCGGGCTAGCGGGAGAAGGAATGAGCAGTTCTTC. Translation gives CASSESRASGRRNEQFF. The chain joins TRBV10-1 to TRBJ2-1; 10 nucleotides agree with TRBD2. Germline V gene sequence: CDR1 WNHNN, CDR2 SYGVQD (reference sequence). The CDR3 loop spans 17 amino acids. Unmatched junction bases numbered 9, after V lost 0 bases and J lost 7 bases.

This clonotype was counted ten times or more. This chain links TRBV13 with TRBJ2-7; D not resolved. Trimming stripped 4 bases from V and 5 bases from J, with 15 bases between. Per germline, CDR1 PRHDT and CDR2 FYEKMQ (reference sequence). The CDR3 consists of 14 residues. The CDR3 sequence is CASSSSGVAHEQYF. The CDR3 DNA is TGTGCCAGCAGCTCCTCCGGAGTGGCCCACGAGCAGTACTTC.

This clonotype was seen repeatedly, ten times or more. The chain links TRBV3-1 to TRBJ2-1; 15 nucleotides agree with TRBD2. There are 17 residues in the CDR3. Looked up from germline, CDR1 is LGHDT and CDR2 is YNNKEL (reference sequence). Trimming took 6 bases from V and 10 from J; bases not matched to a gene: 13. CDR3 amino acids: CASREPGLAGGGGEQFF. DNA for the CDR3: TGTGCCAGCAGGGAACCGGGACTAGCGGGAGGAGGAGGGGAGCAGTTCTTC.

The V and J genes are TRBV12-3 or TRBV12-4 and TRBJ2-1, with D possibly being TRBD2 (5 bases). The CDR3 has 18 amino acids. The V end was cut by 3 bases, the J end by 1 base, with 19 bases between. The CDR3 protein is CASSFLVAPGISYNEQFF. CDR3 nucleotide sequence: TGTGCCAGCAGTTTTTTGGTTGCCCCGGGAATATCCTACAATGAGCAGTTCTTC.

This clonotype came up many times. V is TRBV5-1 and J is TRBJ1-1, with TRBD1 identical over 8 bases. J lost 5 bases, V lost 4 bases, and 4 bases had no gene match. Germline CDR1 SGHRS, CDR2 YFSETQ. The CDR3 has 13 amino acids. In DNA, the CDR3 is TGCGCCAGCAGCGTACGACAGGGGACTGAAGCTTTCTTT. The encoded protein is CASSVRQGTEAFF.

This clonotype has ten or more counts. This chain joins TRBV11-2 and TRBJ2-2; D perhaps matches TRBD2 (6 bases). This CDR3 is 13 amino acids long. V gave up 0 bases and J gave up 8 bases, with 7 bases separating them. Germline V gives CDR1 SGHAT, CDR2 FQNNGV. In DNA form, the CDR3 reads TGTGCCAGCAGCTTAGAGGCGGGAGGGGAGCTGTTTTTT. This codes for CASSLEAGGELFF.

This clonotype was recorded a few times. The V call is TRBV7-2, the J call TRBJ1-2, with D unclear. V was trimmed by 2 bases and J by 3 bases, leaving 13 bases between them. The CDR3 covers 15 residues. The germline V gene has CDR1 SGHTA and CDR2 FQGNSA. CDR3 nucleotides: TGTGCCAGCAGCTTATCGAGCCCCGTGGACTATGGCTACACCTTC. This encodes CASSLSSPVDYGYTF.

In this sample, this clonotype turned up many times. Here the CDR3 DNA reads TGTGCCAGCAGCTTCAAGGGACGGGAACTCGAGCAGTACTTC. Its translation is CASSFKGRELEQYF. The rearrangement uses TRBV7-2 and TRBJ2-7; the D gene could be TRBD1 or TRBD2 (5 bases each). This CDR3 comprises 14 residues. Trimming removed 3 bases from V and 6 bases from J, with 15 bases in between. Germline V gene data show CDR1 as SGHTA and CDR2 as FQGNSA. The full variable domain, in which reference TRBV7-2 and TRBJ2-7 provide the parts outside the CDR3, is GAGVSQSPSNKVTEKGKDVELRCDPISGHTALYWYRQSLGQGLEFLIYFQGNSAPDKSGLPSDRFSAERTGGSVSTLTIQRTQQEDSAVYLCASSFKGRELEQYFGPGTRLTVT.

The sample holds a few counts of this clonotype. A much larger clonotype is one base distant, so this may be a read error. CDR3 sequence (DNA): TGCAGTGCTAGAAGACTATTAAAGCCTGACGAGCAGTTCTTC. Protein: CSARRLLKPDEQFF. This chain links TRBV20-1 with TRBJ2-7; tentative D call: TRBD2 (5 bases). The DNA end is more similar to TRBJ2-1, so the J call may be wrong. The CDR3 has 14 residues. Germline loops: CDR1 DFQATT, CDR2 SNEGSKA (reference sequence).